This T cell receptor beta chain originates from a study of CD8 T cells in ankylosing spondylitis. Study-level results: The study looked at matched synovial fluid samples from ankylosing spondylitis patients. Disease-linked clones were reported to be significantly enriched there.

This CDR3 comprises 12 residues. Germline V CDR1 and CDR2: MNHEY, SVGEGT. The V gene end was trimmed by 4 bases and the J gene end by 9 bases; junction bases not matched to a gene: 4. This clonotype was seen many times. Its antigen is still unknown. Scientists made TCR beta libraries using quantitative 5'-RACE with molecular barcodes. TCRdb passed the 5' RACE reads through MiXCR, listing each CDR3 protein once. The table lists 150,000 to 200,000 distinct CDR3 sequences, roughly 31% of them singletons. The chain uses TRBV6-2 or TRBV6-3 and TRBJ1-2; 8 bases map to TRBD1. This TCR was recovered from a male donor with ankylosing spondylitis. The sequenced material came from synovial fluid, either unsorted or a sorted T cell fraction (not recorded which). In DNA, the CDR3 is TGTGCCAGCAGTTCCCGGACAGGGAGCTACACCTTC. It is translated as CASSSRTGSYTF.